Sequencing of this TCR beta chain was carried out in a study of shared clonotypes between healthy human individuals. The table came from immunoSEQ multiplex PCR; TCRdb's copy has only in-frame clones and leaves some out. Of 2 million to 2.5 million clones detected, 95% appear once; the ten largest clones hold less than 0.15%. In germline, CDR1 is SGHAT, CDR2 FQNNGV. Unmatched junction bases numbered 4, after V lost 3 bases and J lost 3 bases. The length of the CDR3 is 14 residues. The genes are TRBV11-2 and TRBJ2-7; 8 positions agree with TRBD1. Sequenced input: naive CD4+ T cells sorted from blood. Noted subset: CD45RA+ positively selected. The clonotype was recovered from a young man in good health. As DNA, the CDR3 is TGTGCCAGCAGCTTCTCAGGGGGCGGCTACGAGCAGTACTTC. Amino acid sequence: CASSFSGGGYEQYF.